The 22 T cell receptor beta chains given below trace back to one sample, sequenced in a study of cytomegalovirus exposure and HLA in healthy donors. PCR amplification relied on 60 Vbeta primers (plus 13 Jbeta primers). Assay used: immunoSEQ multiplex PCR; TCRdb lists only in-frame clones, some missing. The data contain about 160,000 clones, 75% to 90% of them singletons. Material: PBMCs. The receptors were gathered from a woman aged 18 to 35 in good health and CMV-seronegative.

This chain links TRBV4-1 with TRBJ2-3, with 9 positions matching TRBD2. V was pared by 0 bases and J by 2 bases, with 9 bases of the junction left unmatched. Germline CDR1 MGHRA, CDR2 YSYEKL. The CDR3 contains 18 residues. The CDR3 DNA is TGCGCCAGCAGCCAAGAAAACGCCGCGGGGGGGAACACAGATACGCAGTATTTT. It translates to CASSQENAAGGNTDTQYF.

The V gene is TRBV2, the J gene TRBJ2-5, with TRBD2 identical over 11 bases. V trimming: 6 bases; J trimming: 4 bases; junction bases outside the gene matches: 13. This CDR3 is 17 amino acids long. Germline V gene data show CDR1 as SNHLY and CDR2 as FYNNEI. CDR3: CASRPGLAEGGPETQYF. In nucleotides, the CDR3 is TGTGCCAGCAGGCCGGGACTAGCGGAGGGTGGGCCAGAGACCCAGTACTTC.

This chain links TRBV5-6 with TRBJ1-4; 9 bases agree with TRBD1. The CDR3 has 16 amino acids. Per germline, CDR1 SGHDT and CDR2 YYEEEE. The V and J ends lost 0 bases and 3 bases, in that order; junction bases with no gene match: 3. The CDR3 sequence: CASSLGDRESNEKLFF. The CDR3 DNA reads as TGTGCCAGCAGCTTGGGGGACAGGGAGTCTAATGAAAAACTGTTTTTT.

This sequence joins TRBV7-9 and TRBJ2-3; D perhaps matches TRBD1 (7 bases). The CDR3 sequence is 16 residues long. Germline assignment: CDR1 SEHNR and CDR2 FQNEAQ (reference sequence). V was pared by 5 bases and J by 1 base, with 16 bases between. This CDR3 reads CASSPRGVWGTDTQYF. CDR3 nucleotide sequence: TGTGCCAGCAGCCCCAGGGGGGTATGGGGCACAGATACGCAGTATTTT.

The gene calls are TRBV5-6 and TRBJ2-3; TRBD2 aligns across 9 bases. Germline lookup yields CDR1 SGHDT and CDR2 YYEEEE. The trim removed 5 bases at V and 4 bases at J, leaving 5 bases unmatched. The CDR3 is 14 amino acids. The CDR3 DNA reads TGTGCCAGCAGGTTAGCGGGGGCCGCAGATACGCAGTATTTT. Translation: CASRLAGAADTQYF.

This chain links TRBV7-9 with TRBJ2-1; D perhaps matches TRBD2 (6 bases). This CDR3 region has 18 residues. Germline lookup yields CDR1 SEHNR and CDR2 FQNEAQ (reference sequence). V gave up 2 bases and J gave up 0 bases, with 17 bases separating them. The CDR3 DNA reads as TGTGCCAGCAGCTTAAAAGCGGGCCTAACTAGCTCCTACAATGAGCAGTTCTTC. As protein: CASSLKAGLTSSYNEQFF. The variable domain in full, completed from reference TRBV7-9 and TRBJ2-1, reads DTGVSQNPRHKITKRGQNVTFRCDPISEHNRLYWYRQTLGQGPEFLTYFQNEAQLEKSRLLSDRFSAERPKGSFSTLEIQRTEQGDSAMYLCASSLKAGLTSSYNEQFFGPGTRLTVL.

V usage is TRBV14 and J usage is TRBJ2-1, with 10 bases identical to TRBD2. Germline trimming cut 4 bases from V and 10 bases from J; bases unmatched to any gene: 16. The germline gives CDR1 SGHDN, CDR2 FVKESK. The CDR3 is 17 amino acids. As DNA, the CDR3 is TGTGCCAGCAGCCCGACGGATATAGCGGGGGGTCTAGAAGAGCAGTTCTTC. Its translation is CASSPTDIAGGLEEQFF.

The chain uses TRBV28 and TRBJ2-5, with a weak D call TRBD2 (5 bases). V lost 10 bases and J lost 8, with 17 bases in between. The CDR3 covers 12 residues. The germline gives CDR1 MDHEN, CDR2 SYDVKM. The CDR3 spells CATHYSRGTQYF. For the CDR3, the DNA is TGTGCCACCCACTACAGTCGGGGTACCCAGTACTTC.

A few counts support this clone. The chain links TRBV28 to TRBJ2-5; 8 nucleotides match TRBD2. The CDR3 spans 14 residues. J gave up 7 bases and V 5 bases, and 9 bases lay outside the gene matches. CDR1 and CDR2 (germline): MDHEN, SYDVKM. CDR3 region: CASSVTGGQGTQYF. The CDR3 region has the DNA TGTGCCAGCAGTGTAACGGGGGGGCAGGGGACCCAGTACTTC. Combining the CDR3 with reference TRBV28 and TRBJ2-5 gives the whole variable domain DVKVTQSSRYLVKRTGEKVFLECVQDMDHENMFWYRQDPGLGLRLIYFSYDVKMKEKGDIPEGYSVSREKKERFSLILESASTNQTSMYLCASSVTGGQGTQYFGPGTRLLVL.

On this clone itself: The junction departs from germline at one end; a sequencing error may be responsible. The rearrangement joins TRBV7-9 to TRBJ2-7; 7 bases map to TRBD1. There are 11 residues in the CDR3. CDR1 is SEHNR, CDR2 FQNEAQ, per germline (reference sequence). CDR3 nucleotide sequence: TGTGCCAGCAGCCGAGACAGGGTTTGGGACTTC. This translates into CASSRDRVWDF.

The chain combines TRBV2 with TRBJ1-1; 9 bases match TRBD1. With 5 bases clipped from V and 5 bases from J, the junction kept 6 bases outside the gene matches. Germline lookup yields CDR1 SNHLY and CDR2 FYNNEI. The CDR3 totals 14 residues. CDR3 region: CASSSGQGRTEAFF. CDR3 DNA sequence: TGTGCCAGCAGTTCGGGACAGGGTAGAACTGAAGCTTTCTTT. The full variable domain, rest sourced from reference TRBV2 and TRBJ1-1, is EPEVTQTPSHQVTQMGQEVILRCVPISNHLYFYWYRQILGQKVEFLVSFYNNEISEKSEIFDDQFSVERPDGSNFTLKIRSTKLEDSAMYFCASSSGQGRTEAFFGQGTRLTVV.

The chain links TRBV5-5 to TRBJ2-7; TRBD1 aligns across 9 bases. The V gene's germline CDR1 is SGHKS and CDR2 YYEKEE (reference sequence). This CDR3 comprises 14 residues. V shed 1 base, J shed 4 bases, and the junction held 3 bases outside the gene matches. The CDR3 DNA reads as TGTGCCAGCAGCTTGCGGGACAGGGCATACGAGCAGTACTTC. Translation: CASSLRDRAYEQYF.

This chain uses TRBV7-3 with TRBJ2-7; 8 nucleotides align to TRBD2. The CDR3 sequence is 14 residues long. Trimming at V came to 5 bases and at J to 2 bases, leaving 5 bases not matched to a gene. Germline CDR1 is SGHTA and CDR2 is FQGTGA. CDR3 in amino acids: CASSPSGGTYEQYF. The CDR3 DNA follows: TGTGCCAGCAGCCCATCGGGAGGGACCTACGAGCAGTACTTC.

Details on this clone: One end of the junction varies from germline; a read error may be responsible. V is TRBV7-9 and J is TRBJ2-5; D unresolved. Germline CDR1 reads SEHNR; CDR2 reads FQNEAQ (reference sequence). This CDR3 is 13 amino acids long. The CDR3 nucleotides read TGTTCCAGCAGCTCCAACAGCAGGCAGACCCAGTACTTC. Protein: CSSSSNSRQTQYF.

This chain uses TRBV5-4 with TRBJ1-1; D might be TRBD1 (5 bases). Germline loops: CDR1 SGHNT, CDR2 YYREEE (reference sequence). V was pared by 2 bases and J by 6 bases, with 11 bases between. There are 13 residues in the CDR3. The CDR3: CASSLGTSPEAFF. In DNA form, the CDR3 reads TGTGCCAGCAGCTTAGGGACTAGCCCTGAAGCTTTCTTT.

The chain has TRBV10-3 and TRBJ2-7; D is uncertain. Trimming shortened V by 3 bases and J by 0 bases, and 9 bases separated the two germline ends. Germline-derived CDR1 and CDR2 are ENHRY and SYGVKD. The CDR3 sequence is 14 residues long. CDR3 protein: CAISDGGFSYEQYF. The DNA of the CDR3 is TGTGCCATCAGTGATGGCGGCTTCTCCTACGAGCAGTACTTC.

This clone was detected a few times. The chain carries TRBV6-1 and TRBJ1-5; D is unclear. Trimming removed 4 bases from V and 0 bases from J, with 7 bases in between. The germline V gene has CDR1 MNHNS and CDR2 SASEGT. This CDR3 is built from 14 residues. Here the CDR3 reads CASSGGDSNQPQHF. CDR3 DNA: TGTGCCAGCAGTGGGGGAGATAGCAATCAGCCCCAGCATTTT.

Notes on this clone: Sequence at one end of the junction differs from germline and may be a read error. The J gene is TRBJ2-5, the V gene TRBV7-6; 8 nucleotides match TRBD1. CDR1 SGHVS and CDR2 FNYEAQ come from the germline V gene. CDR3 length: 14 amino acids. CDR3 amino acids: CASSSGTGQETRYF. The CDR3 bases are TGTGCCAGCAGCTCAGGGACAGGCCAAGAGACCCGGTACTTC.

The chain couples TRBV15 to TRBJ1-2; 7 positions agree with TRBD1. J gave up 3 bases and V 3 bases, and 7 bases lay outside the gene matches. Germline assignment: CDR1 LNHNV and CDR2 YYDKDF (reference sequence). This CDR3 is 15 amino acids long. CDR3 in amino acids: CATSRFSDRDYGYTF. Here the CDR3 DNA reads TGTGCCACCAGCAGGTTTAGTGACAGGGACTATGGCTACACCTTC.

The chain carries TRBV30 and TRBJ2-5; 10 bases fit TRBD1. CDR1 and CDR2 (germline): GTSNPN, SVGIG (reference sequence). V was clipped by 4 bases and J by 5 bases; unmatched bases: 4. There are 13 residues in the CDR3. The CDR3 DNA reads TGTGCCTGGAAGGGACAGGGGTGGGAGACCCAGTACTTC. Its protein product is CAWKGQGWETQYF. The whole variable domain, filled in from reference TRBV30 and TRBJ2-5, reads SQTIHQWPATLVQPVGSPLSLECTVEGTSNPNLYWYRQAAGRGLQLLFYSVGIGQISSEVPQNLSASRPQDRQFILSSKKLLLSDSGFYLCAWKGQGWETQYFGPGTRLLVL.

The CDR3 reads CASRIAGGGGTEAFF. In DNA form, the CDR3 reads TGTGCCAGTAGGATTGCAGGGGGCGGTGGCACTGAAGCTTTCTTT. The chain recombines TRBV19 with TRBJ1-1; 8 bases agree with TRBD1. The CDR3 runs 15 residues. The trim removed 6 bases at V and 4 bases at J, leaving 10 bases unmatched. CDR1 and CDR2 from the germline V gene are LNHDA and SQIVND (reference sequence).

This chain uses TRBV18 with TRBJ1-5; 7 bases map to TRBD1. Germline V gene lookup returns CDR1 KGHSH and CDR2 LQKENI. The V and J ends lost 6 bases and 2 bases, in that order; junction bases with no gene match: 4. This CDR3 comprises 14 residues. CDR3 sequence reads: CASSGTEGNQPQHF. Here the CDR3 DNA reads TGTGCCAGCTCGGGGACAGAGGGCAATCAGCCCCAGCATTTT.